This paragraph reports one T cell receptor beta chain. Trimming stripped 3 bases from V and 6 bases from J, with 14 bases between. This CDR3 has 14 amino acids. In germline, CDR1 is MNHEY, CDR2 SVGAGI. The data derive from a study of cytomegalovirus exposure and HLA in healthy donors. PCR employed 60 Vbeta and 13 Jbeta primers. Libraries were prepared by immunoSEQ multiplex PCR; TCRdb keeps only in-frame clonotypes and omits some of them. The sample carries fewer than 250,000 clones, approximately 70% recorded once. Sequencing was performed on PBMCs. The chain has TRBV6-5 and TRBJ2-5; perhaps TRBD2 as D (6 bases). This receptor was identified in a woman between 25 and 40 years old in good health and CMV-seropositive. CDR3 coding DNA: TGTGCCAGCAGTTATTCGGACTACCAGAAGACCCAGTACTTC. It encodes CASSYSDYQKTQYF.